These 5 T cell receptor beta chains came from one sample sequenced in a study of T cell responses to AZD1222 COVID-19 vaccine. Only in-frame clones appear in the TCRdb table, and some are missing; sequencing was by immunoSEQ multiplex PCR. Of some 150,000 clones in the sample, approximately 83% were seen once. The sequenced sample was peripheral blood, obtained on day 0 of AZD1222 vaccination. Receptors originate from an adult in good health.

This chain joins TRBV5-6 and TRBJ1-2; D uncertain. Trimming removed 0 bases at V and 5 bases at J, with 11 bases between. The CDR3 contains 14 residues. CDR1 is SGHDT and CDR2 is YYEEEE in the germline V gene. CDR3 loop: CASSLGGSWYGYTF. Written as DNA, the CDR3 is TGTGCCAGCAGCTTGGGGGGTTCGTGGTATGGCTACACCTTC.

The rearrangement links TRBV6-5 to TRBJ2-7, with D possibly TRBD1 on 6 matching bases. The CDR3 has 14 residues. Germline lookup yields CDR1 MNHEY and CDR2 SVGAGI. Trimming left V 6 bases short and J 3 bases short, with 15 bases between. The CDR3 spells CASSNRVDDYEQYF. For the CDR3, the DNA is TGTGCCAGCAGCAACAGGGTGGATGACTACGAGCAGTACTTC.

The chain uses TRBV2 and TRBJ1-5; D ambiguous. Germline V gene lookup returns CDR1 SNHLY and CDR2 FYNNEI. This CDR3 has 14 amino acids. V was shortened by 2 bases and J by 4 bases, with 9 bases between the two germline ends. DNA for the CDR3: TGTGCCAGCAGTGAATTAAACGAAAATCAGCCCCAGCATTTT. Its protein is CASSELNENQPQHF.

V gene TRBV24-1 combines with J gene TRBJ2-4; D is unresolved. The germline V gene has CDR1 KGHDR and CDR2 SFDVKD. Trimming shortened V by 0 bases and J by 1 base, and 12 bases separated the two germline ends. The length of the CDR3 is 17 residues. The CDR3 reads CATSDLKVCRAKNIQYF. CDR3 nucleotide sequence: TGTGCCACCAGTGATTTGAAGGTATGTAGGGCCAAAAACATTCAGTACTTC.

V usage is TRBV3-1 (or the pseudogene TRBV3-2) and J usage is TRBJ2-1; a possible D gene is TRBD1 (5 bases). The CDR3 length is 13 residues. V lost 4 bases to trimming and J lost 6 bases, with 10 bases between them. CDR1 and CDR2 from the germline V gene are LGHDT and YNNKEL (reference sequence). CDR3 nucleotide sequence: TGTGCCAGCAGCCCGACACAGGTCAATGAGCAGTTCTTC. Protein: CASSPTQVNEQFF.